This TCR beta chain was identified in a study of blood T cell repertoires in COVID-19. Some clones are missing from TCRdb's copy, which holds only in-frame ones; the method was immunoSEQ multiplex PCR. The profile covers 200,000 to 250,000 clones, with under 85% appearing a single time and under 2% taken by the ten largest. Clinical history as reported by participants underpinned cohort assignment. Cohort 3 recovered donors had two negative PCRs, clearance, or symptom resolution. This clone was seen only once. This CDR3 has 14 residues. The germline V gene encodes CDR1 LNHDA and CDR2 SQIVND (reference sequence). The V end lost 3 bases, the J end lost 5 bases, and 11 bases lay between the germline ends.

Sequencing was done on a sample of PBMCs or T cells enriched from blood (not recorded which). The chain joins TRBV19 to TRBJ1-5; D is perhaps TRBD1 (5 bases). The sequence came from a man in his 60s who had recovered from COVID-19. The CDR3 coding sequence is TGTGCCAGTAGTATGGGCGGAGGGGATCAGCCCCAGCATTTT. It codes for CASSMGGGDQPQHF.